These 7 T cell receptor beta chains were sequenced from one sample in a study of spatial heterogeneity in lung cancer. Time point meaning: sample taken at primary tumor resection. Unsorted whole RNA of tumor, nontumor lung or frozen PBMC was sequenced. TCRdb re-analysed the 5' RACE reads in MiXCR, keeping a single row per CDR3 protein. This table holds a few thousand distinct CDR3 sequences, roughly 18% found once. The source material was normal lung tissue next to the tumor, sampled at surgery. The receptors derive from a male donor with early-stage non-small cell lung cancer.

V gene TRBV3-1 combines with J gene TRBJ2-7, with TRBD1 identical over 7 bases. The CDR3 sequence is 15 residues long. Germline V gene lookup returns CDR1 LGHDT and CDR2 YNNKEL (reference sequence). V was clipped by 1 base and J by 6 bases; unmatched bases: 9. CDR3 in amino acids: CASSQVSGQSVEQYF. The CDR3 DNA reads TGTGCCAGCAGCCAAGTGTCGGGACAGAGCGTCGAGCAGTACTTC.

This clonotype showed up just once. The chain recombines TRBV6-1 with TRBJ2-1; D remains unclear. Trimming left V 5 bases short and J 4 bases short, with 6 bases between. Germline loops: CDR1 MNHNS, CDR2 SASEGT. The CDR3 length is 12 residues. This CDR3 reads CASSTAYNEQFF. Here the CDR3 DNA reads TGTGCCAGCAGTACCGCTTACAATGAGCAGTTCTTC.

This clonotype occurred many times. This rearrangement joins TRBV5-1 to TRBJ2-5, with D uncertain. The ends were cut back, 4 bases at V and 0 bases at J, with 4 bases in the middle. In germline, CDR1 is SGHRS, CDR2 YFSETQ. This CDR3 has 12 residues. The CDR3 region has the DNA TGCGCCAGCAGCCGAAACCAAGAGACCCAGTACTTC. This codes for CASSRNQETQYF.

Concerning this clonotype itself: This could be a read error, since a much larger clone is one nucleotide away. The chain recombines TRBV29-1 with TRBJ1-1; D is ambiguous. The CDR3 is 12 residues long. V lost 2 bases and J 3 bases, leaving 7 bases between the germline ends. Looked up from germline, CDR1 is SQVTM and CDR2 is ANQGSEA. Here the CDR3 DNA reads TGCAGCGTTGAATCTGGGGACACTGAAGCTTTCTTT. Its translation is CSVESGDTEAFF.

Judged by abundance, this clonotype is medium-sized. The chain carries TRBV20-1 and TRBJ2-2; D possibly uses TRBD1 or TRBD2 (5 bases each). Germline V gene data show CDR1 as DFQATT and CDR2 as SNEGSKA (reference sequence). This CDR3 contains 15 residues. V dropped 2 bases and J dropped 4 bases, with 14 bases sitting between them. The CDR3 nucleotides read TGCAGTGCTAGAAAGGGACGGGCGAGCACCGGGGAGCTGTTTTTT. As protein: CSARKGRASTGELFF.

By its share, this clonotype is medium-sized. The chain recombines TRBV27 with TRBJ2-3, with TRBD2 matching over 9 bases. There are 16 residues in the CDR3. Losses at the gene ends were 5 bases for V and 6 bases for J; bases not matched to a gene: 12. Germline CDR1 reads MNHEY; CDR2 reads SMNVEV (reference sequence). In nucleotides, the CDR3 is TGTGCCAGCAGTCTGTCAAGCGGCGGGAGGGTTGATACGCAGTATTTT. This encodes CASSLSSGGRVDTQYF.

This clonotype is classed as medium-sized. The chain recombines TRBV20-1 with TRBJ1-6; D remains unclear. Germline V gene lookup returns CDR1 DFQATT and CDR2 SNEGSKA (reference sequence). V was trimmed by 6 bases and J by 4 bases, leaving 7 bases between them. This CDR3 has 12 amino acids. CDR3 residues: CSAGIYNSPLHF. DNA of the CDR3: TGCAGTGCCGGGATATATAATTCACCCCTCCACTTT.